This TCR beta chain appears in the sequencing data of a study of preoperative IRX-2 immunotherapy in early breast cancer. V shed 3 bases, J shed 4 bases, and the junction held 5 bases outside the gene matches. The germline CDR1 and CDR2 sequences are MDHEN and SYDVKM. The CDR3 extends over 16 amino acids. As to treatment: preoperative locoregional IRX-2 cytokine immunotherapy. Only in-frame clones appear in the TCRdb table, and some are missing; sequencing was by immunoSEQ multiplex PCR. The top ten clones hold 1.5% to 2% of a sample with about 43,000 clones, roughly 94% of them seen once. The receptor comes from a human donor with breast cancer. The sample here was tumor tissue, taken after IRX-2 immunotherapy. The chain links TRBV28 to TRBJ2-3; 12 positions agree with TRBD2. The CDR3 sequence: CASSFILAGGSDTQYF. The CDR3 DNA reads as TGTGCCAGCAGTTTCATACTAGCGGGAGGATCAGATACGCAGTATTTT.